The rows below give T cell receptor beta chains drawn from one sample of a study of blood T cell repertoires in COVID-19. The protocol was immunoSEQ multiplex PCR, while the TCRdb copy is restricted to in-frame clones and leaves out a portion. Of 200,000 or so clones listed, approximately 79% are singletons. Sequenced: peripheral blood. These TCRs come from a man aged 60-69 years with active or convalescent COVID-19. CDR3s include the opening cysteine and the closing phenylalanine or tryptophan. Each record gives: CDR3 length, J gene, clone size, D gene, V gene, CDR3 protein, CDR3 DNA. The D gene is left open where the match is weak. Clone sizes are given selectively: once, few, many, or a class where the clone is expanded.

13	TRBJ1-6	NA	NA	TRBV5-4	CASSRDMGSPLHF	TGTGCCAGCTCCAGGGATATGGGTTCACCCCTCCACTTT
13	TRBJ1-1	NA	NA	TRBV30	CAWSVMSDTEAFF	TGTGCCTGGAGTGTAATGTCTGACACTGAAGCTTTCTTT
15	TRBJ2-1	NA	TRBD2	TRBV7-3	CASSLGLAGGSEQFF	TGTGCCAGCAGCTTAGGACTAGCGGGAGGAAGTGAGCAGTTCTTC
15	TRBJ2-2	NA	TRBD1	TRBV7-3	CASSPGTGYTGELFF	TGTGCCAGCAGCCCCGGGACAGGGTACACCGGGGAGCTGTTTTTT
14	TRBJ2-7	once	NA	TRBV28	CASTLRREPYEQYF	TGTGCCAGCACTCTGCGAAGGGAGCCCTACGAGCAGTACTTC
15	TRBJ2-3	once	NA	TRBV5-8	CASSLTAGGTDTQYF	TGTGCCAGCAGCCTCACGGCGGGCGGCACAGATACGCAGTATTTT
16	TRBJ2-1	NA	TRBD2	TRBV28	CASSFGAGGNYNEQFF	TGTGCCAGCAGTTTTGGGGCGGGGGGGAACTACAATGAGCAGTTCTTC
12	TRBJ1-2	NA	NA	TRBV29-1	CSVGGGYDGYTF	TGCAGCGTTGGGGGGGGCTACGATGGCTACACCTTC
15	TRBJ2-7	NA	NA	TRBV19	CASSTTLLVAYEQYF	TGTGCCAGTTCAACCACCCTGCTAGTAGCCTACGAGCAGTACTTC
15	TRBJ2-3	NA	TRBD1	TRBV2	CASSEQRQGGDTQYF	TGTGCCAGCAGTGAACAAAGACAGGGGGGAGATACGCAGTATTTT
18	TRBJ2-1	NA	TRBD2	TRBV4-1	CASSQGPLAGKSYNEQFF	TGCGCCAGCAGCCAAGGGCCATTAGCGGGAAAAAGTTACAATGAGCAGTTCTTC
14	TRBJ2-1	NA	TRBD2	TRBV2	CASRREGLGNEQFF	TGTGCCAGCCGACGGGAGGGGTTAGGGAATGAGCAGTTCTTC
16	TRBJ1-2	NA	NA	TRBV14	CASSQRPSGGSYGYTF	TGTGCCAGCAGCCAAAGGCCAAGTGGGGGGAGCTATGGCTACACCTTC
14	TRBJ1-2	NA	NA	TRBV4-3	CASSQMEGQNGYTF	TGCGCCAGCAGCCAAATGGAGGGCCAGAATGGCTACACCTTC
16	TRBJ2-3	NA	TRBD2	TRBV18	CASSPGTSGRTDTQYF	TGTGCCAGCTCACCAGGGACTAGCGGGAGAACAGATACGCAGTATTTT
16	TRBJ2-2	NA	TRBD1	TRBV24-1	CATSDVDRTNTGELFF	TGTGCCACCAGTGATGTGGACAGGACTAACACCGGGGAGCTGTTTTTT
16	TRBJ2-3	NA	TRBD2	TRBV9	CASSGPSGSMSDTQYF	TGTGCCAGCAGCGGCCCCAGCGGGAGCATGTCAGATACGCAGTATTTT
19	TRBJ1-1	NA	TRBD1	TRBV15	CATSRAPGQVGPGDTEAFF	TGTGCCACCAGCAGAGCCCCGGGACAGGTGGGACCAGGGGACACTGAAGCTTTCTTT
20	TRBJ2-6	once	TRBD1	TRBV24-1	CATSDPPRQGKSSGANVLTF	TGTGCCACCAGTGATCCACCCCGACAGGGGAAGAGCTCTGGGGCCAACGTCCTGACTTTC
17	TRBJ2-5	NA	NA	TRBV7-8	CASSLPRRFRGSETQYF	TGTGCCAGCAGCTTACCCCGGAGGTTCCGCGGGTCCGAGACCCAGTACTTC
15	TRBJ2-7	NA	TRBD1	TRBV7-2	CASSGRTGSSYEQYF	TGTGCCAGCAGCGGTCGGACAGGGAGCTCCTACGAGCAGTACTTC
15	TRBJ1-1	NA	TRBD1	TRBV30	CASSGTGGSNTEAFF	TGTGCCTCTTCCGGGACAGGGGGCTCGAACACTGAAGCTTTCTTT
17	TRBJ2-1	NA	TRBD2	TRBV5-4	CASSREPTSGSGNEQFF	TGTGCCAGCAGCAGAGAACCGACTAGCGGGAGTGGCAATGAGCAGTTCTTC
12	TRBJ2-2	NA	NA	TRBV12-3/TRBV12-4	CASSLSAGELFF	TGTGCCAGCAGTTTGTCTGCCGGGGAGCTGTTTTTT
15	TRBJ1-6	once	TRBD1	TRBV5-8	CASRPRQGHNSPLHF	TGTGCCAGCAGACCACGACAGGGACACAATTCACCCCTCCACTTT
13	TRBJ1-3	NA	NA	TRBV29-1	CSVGGLAGNTIYF	TGCAGCGTTGGGGGACTAGCTGGAAACACCATATATTTT
15	TRBJ2-2	NA	NA	TRBV7-3	CASSLTSRNTGELFF	TGTGCCAGCAGCTTAACTAGCAGAAACACCGGGGAGCTGTTTTTT
13	TRBJ2-7	NA	NA	TRBV5-1	CASSWGLAYEQYF	TGCGCCAGCAGCTGGGGCCTTGCCTACGAGCAGTACTTC
15	TRBJ2-7	few	TRBD1	TRBV11-2	CASSTPGTGEYEQYF	TGTGCCAGCAGCACCCCCGGGACAGGGGAGTACGAGCAGTACTTC
13	TRBJ1-5	NA	NA	TRBV28	CASRPGVNQPQHF	TGTGCCAGCAGGCCAGGTGTCAATCAGCCCCAGCATTTT
13	TRBJ1-1	few	NA	TRBV5-1	CASSLGGGTEAFF	TGCGCCAGCAGCCTGGGGGGAGGCACTGAAGCTTTCTTT
15	TRBJ2-3	NA	NA	TRBV15	CATSPWGLQGNTQYF	TGTGCCACCAGCCCCTGGGGACTCCAAGGGAATACGCAGTATTTT
13	TRBJ2-7	NA	NA	TRBV12-3/TRBV12-4	CASSLLVRGEQYF	TGTGCCAGCAGTCTCCTAGTCAGGGGCGAGCAGTACTTC